These 29 T cell receptor beta chains were sequenced from one sample in a study of blood T cell repertoires in COVID-19. Sequenced by immunoSEQ multiplex PCR; TCRdb stores in-frame clones only, minus some. This repertoire shows 15,000 to 20,000 clones, around 80% found once; its top ten account for about 15%. The material sequenced was peripheral blood. The origin of the receptors is a man aged 35-49 years with active or convalescent COVID-19.

The chain couples TRBV10-2 to TRBJ1-2, with 8 bases matching TRBD1. From germline, CDR1 is WSHSY and CDR2 SAAADI. Unmatched junction bases numbered 5, after V lost 4 bases and J lost 1 base. The CDR3 is 15 residues long. The CDR3 loop is CASSGWTGINYGYTF. The CDR3 DNA reads as TGCGCCAGCAGTGGGTGGACAGGGATTAACTATGGCTACACCTTC.

The chain couples TRBV7-2 to TRBJ2-1; possible D gene TRBD1, 6 bases. Germline CDR1 and CDR2: SGHTA and FQGNSA. Trimming removed 1 base from V and 8 bases from J, with 15 bases in between. This CDR3 is built from 15 residues. The CDR3 region is CASSLDGRGWDEQFF. CDR3 in DNA: TGTGCCAGCAGCTTAGACGGCAGGGGTTGGGATGAGCAGTTCTTC.

The V call is TRBV12-3 or TRBV12-4, the J call TRBJ1-3; D call uncertain. Deletions cut 3 bases from V and 4 bases from J, with 4 bases between. The CDR3 loop spans 12 amino acids. The CDR3 nucleotides are TGTGCCAGCAGTTTCCCGGGAAACACCATATATTTT. It yields the protein CASSFPGNTIYF.

This clone was seen a single time. V gene TRBV7-2 combines with J gene TRBJ1-1; D unclear. The CDR3 totals 15 residues. CDR1 and CDR2 (germline): SGHTA, FQGNSA. V was shortened by 2 bases and J by 5 bases, with 15 bases between the two germline ends. CDR3 bases: TGTGCCAGCAGCTTAACTTATGCGGGTAGAACTGAAGCTTTCTTT. This sequence encodes CASSLTYAGRTEAFF.

This clone turned up a few times. The chain is built from TRBV27 and TRBJ2-7; 9 nucleotides agree with TRBD2. The CDR3 is made up of 14 amino acids. V was pared by 4 bases and J by 5 bases, with 6 bases of the junction left unmatched. Germline CDR1 is MNHEY and CDR2 is SMNVEV (reference sequence). This chain's CDR3 is CASSSRSGGDEQYF. The CDR3 DNA follows: TGTGCCAGCAGTTCCCGTAGCGGGGGCGACGAGCAGTACTTC.

The rearrangement uses TRBV18 and TRBJ2-5, with 7 bases identical to TRBD2. The ends lost 0 bases at V and 3 bases at J; junction bases unmatched: 4. Germline CDR1 is KGHSH and CDR2 is LQKENI. The CDR3 is 15 residues long. The CDR3 DNA reads as TGTGCCAGCTCACCACCGGCGGGAGTCAAAGAGACCCAGTACTTC. Residues: CASSPPAGVKETQYF.

This clone was counted a single time. The chain is built from TRBV4-2 and TRBJ2-1; tentative D call: TRBD2 (5 bases). The germline V gene encodes CDR1 LGHNA and CDR2 YNFKEQ. Trimming shortened V by 1 base and J by 6 bases, and 22 bases separated the two germline ends. This CDR3 has 18 amino acids. Here the CDR3 DNA reads TGTGCCAGCAGCCAAGTAGGCGGACTCCTGTCCCCAACCAATGAGCAGTTCTTC. Translating it yields CASSQVGGLLSPTNEQFF.

This chain connects TRBV15 to TRBJ2-7; the D is unclear. V was shortened by 5 bases and J by 5 bases, with 10 bases between the two germline ends. This CDR3 has 12 residues. Germline V gives CDR1 LNHNV, CDR2 YYDKDF (reference sequence). The CDR3: CATSPESHEQYF. Here the CDR3 DNA reads TGTGCCACCAGCCCTGAGTCTCACGAGCAGTACTTC.

The genes are TRBV9 and TRBJ1-5; weak D call: TRBD1 (6 bases). The germline CDR1 and CDR2 sequences are SGDLS and YYNGEE. V was trimmed by 4 bases and J by 4 bases, leaving 18 bases between them. The CDR3 has 16 residues. In DNA, the CDR3 is TGTGCCAGCAGCCCAGGGGCGGGGGCGTCAAATCAGCCCCAGCATTTT. This encodes CASSPGAGASNQPQHF.

The CDR3 reads CASSNTGGDYGYTF. CDR3 coding DNA: TGTGCCAGCAGCAATACAGGGGGAGACTATGGCTACACCTTC. The rearrangement uses TRBV11-2 and TRBJ1-2; 8 bases are shared with TRBD1. CDR1 is SGHAT and CDR2 is FQNNGV in the germline V gene. Losses at the gene ends were 5 bases for V and 3 bases for J; bases not matched to a gene: 5. The CDR3 sequence is 14 residues long. Looking up the rest from reference TRBV11-2 and TRBJ1-2 gives the full variable domain: EAGVAQSPRYKIIEKRQSVAFWCNPISGHATLYWYQQILGQGPKLLIQFQNNGVVDDSQLPKDRFSAERLKGVDSTLKIQPAKLEDSAVYLCASSNTGGDYGYTFGSGTRLTVV.

In its sample, this clone is medium-sized. V is TRBV27 and J is TRBJ2-7, with 7 bases identical to TRBD1. This CDR3 has 15 residues. Trimming removed 6 bases from V and 2 bases from J; junction bases left unmatched: 10. Germline assignment: CDR1 MNHEY and CDR2 SMNVEV (reference sequence). DNA for the CDR3: TGTGCCAGCAGCAGAACCCCTGGGACAGCCTACGAGCAGTACTTC. This translates into CASSRTPGTAYEQYF.

CDR3 bases: TGCGCCAGCAGCTTTGGCCCCAATCGTAGCAATCAGCCCCAGCATTTT. It yields the protein CASSFGPNRSNQPQHF. The chain combines TRBV5-1 with TRBJ1-5, with no clear D. The CDR3 runs 16 residues. V dropped 2 bases and J dropped 0 bases, with 12 bases sitting between them. Germline V gene sequence: CDR1 SGHRS, CDR2 YFSETQ.

The chain links TRBV7-3 to TRBJ2-2; possible D gene TRBD2, 6 bases. V lost 6 bases to trimming and J lost 3 bases, with 20 bases between them. Per germline, CDR1 SGHTA and CDR2 FQGTGA. The CDR3 is made up of 17 amino acids. The CDR3 DNA is TGTGCCAGCAGGCCTACTCCTTGGGGAGGTGACACCGGGGAGCTGTTTTTT. This sequence encodes CASRPTPWGGDTGELFF.

The V call is TRBV5-4, the J call TRBJ2-3, with 9 nucleotides matching TRBD1. The length of the CDR3 is 17 residues. V lost 4 bases, J lost 1 base, and 10 bases stayed unmatched. Germline V CDR1 and CDR2: SGHNT, YYREEE (reference sequence). CDR3 in DNA: TGTGCCAGCAGCCAGCCGGGACAGGGAATTGGCACAGATACGCAGTATTTT. Translated, it gives CASSQPGQGIGTDTQYF.

The gene calls are TRBV5-1 and TRBJ2-3, with TRBD1 matching over 10 bases. V trimming: 4 bases; J trimming: 5 bases; junction bases outside the gene matches: 1. This CDR3 region has 13 residues. The germline V gene encodes CDR1 SGHRS and CDR2 YFSETQ. CDR3 in DNA: TGCGCCAGCAGCCGGGACAGGGGAGATACGCAGTATTTT. This encodes CASSRDRGDTQYF.

This clone was seen a few times. This chain uses TRBV5-1 with TRBJ2-1; TRBD2 matches 7 bases. In germline, CDR1 is SGHRS, CDR2 YFSETQ. V gave up 4 bases and J gave up 7 bases; unmatched junction bases: 5. The CDR3 has 13 residues. The CDR3: CASSPGGGNEQFF. DNA of the CDR3: TGCGCCAGCAGCCCGGGGGGAGGGAATGAGCAGTTCTTC.

This chain connects TRBV19 to TRBJ2-3; tentatively, D is TRBD2 (5 bases). CDR3 length: 14 amino acids. V was pared by 5 bases and J by 6 bases, with 15 bases between. Germline assignment: CDR1 LNHDA and CDR2 SQIVND (reference sequence). The CDR3 DNA sequence: TGTGCCAGTAGTGTACTGGAGTCGGGGGATACGCAGTATTTT. It encodes CASSVLESGDTQYF.

The CDR3 loop reads CASSLGQARDGYTF. The CDR3 DNA reads as TGTGCCAGCAGTCTCGGACAGGCCCGAGATGGCTACACCTTC. This chain joins TRBV6-5 and TRBJ1-2, with 7 bases fitting TRBD1. The germline V gene has CDR1 MNHEY and CDR2 SVGAGI. V shed 5 bases and J 6 bases; nucleotides not matched to a gene: 9. This CDR3 is 14 amino acids long.

The chain is built from TRBV7-9 and TRBJ1-3, with D unclear. With 2 bases removed from V and 2 bases from J, the gap between germline ends came to 10 bases. The CDR3 spans 15 residues. The germline V gene encodes CDR1 SEHNR and CDR2 FQNEAQ (reference sequence). CDR3 nucleotide sequence: TGTGCCAGCAGCTTACGGTCTGTCGCTGGAAACACCATATATTTT. Translating gives CASSLRSVAGNTIYF.

This clone has just one count. V and J are TRBV7-2 and TRBJ2-2; D not certain. Germline V CDR1 and CDR2: SGHTA, FQGNSA. The V end was cut by 2 bases, the J end by 7 bases, with 14 bases between. This CDR3 is 15 amino acids long. CDR3 nucleotide sequence: TGTGCCAGCAGCTTACTGACAACTTCGAGCGGGGAGCTGTTTTTT. It codes for CASSLLTTSSGELFF.

The CDR3 nucleotides read TGTGCCAGCAGCGTAAGAGGCAGCCCCGATGAGCAGTTCTTC. Amino acid sequence: CASSVRGSPDEQFF. The rearrangement joins TRBV9 to TRBJ2-1, with D hard to call. CDR3 length: 14 residues. V was cut by 1 base and J by 8 bases, with 13 bases left in between. Per germline, CDR1 SGDLS and CDR2 YYNGEE.

The gene calls are TRBV18 and TRBJ1-2; 7 nucleotides line up with TRBD1. The CDR3 length is 14 residues. Trimming cost V 1 base and J 7 bases; bases outside gene matches: 6. Germline V CDR1 and CDR2: KGHSH, LQKENI. The CDR3 region has the DNA TGTGCCAGCTCACCACTAGACAGGGACGCTGGCTACACCTTC. Translating gives CASSPLDRDAGYTF.

The gene calls are TRBV6-2 or TRBV6-3 and TRBJ1-2; D may be TRBD1 (6 bases). V lost 6 bases and J lost 4, with 24 bases in between. This CDR3 region has 17 residues. CDR1 MNHEY and CDR2 SVGEGT come from the germline V gene. The CDR3 loop is CASSPSRGQPQFYGYTF. In DNA, the CDR3 is TGTGCCAGCAGCCCGTCCCGCGGACAGCCTCAGTTCTATGGCTACACCTTC.

The V call is TRBV11-2, the J call TRBJ1-2, with D possibly matching TRBD1 (6 bases). CDR3 size: 16 residues. Germline assignment: CDR1 SGHAT and CDR2 FQNNGV. V lost 5 bases to trimming and J lost 5 bases, with 21 bases between them. In DNA form, the CDR3 reads TGTGCCAGCAGCCCCCGGCCTACAGGGTTTGCTTATGGCTACACCTTC. This translates into CASSPRPTGFAYGYTF.

The chain links TRBV10-3 to TRBJ1-1; possibly TRBD1 for D (5 bases). This CDR3 spans 16 amino acids. In germline, CDR1 is ENHRY, CDR2 SYGVKD. Trimming shortened V by 4 bases and J by 0 bases, and 15 bases separated the two germline ends. CDR3 in amino acids: CAISGPHGGVNTEAFF. The CDR3 region has the DNA TGTGCCATCAGTGGACCCCATGGGGGGGTGAACACTGAAGCTTTCTTT.

V gene TRBV6-5 combines with J gene TRBJ1-1, with 7 bases identical to TRBD1. The CDR3 is 15 residues long. The V gene's germline CDR1 is MNHEY and CDR2 SVGAGI. V lost 4 bases to trimming and J lost 3 bases; unmatched junction nucleotides: 8. DNA for the CDR3: TGTGCCAGCAGTTCTCTACTAACAGGGGACACTGAAGCTTTCTTT. It encodes CASSSLLTGDTEAFF.

The chain combines TRBV18 with TRBJ1-2; 7 bases are shared with TRBD1. CDR1 and CDR2 (germline): KGHSH, LQKENI. This CDR3 is 15 amino acids long. The ends lost 2 bases at V and 6 bases at J; junction bases unmatched: 9. CDR3 sequence (DNA): TGTGCCAGCTCACCAGGCTCGACAGGGATGGATGGCTACACCTTC. Amino acids: CASSPGSTGMDGYTF.

The V gene is TRBV7-2, the J gene TRBJ1-3, with a weak D call TRBD1 (5 bases). This CDR3 spans 15 amino acids. V gave up 4 bases and J gave up 7 bases, with 17 bases separating them. The V gene's germline CDR1 is SGHTA and CDR2 FQGNSA. CDR3 loop: CASSSSGGFQNTIYF. In DNA, the CDR3 is TGTGCCAGCAGCTCCTCGGGGGGGTTTCAGAACACCATATATTTT.

The CDR3, as DNA: TGTGCCAGCAGGAAAGGGGGCAACTCACCCCTCCACTTT. Residues: CASRKGGNSPLHF. The chain recombines TRBV11-3 with TRBJ1-6; TRBD1 matches 7 bases. CDR1 and CDR2 from the germline V gene are SGHNT and YENEEA. With 6 bases clipped from V and 10 bases from J, the junction kept 6 bases outside the gene matches. The CDR3 extends over 13 amino acids.